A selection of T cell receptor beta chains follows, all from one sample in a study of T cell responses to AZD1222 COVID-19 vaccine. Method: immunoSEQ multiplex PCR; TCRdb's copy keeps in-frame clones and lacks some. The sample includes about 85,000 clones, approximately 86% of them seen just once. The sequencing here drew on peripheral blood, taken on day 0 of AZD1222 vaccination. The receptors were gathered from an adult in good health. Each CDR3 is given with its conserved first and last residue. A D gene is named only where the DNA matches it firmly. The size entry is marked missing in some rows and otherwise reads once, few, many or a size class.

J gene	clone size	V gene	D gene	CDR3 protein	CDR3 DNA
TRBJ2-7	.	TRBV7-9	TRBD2	CASSRLGAGGSEQYF	TGTGCCAGCAGCCGATTAGGAGCGGGAGGGTCCGAGCAGTACTTC
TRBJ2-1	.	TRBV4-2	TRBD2	CASSLTLGTSAYNEQFF	TGTGCCAGCAGCCTCACATTAGGGACTAGCGCCTACAATGAGCAGTTCTTC
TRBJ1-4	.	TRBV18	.	CASSSEEGEKLFF	TGTGCCAGCTCGTCTGAAGAGGGGGAAAAACTGTTTTTT
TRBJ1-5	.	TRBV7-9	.	CASSLGLDQPQHF	TGTGCCAGCAGCTTAGGGTTAGATCAGCCCCAGCATTTT
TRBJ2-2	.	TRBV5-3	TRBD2	CARIRLTSGRRVYTGELFF	TGTGCCAGAATCCGACTGACTAGCGGGAGGCGGGTTTACACCGGGGAGCTGTTTTTT
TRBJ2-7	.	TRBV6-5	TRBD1	CASSWDSGTYEQYF	TGTGCCAGCAGTTGGGACAGCGGAACCTACGAGCAGTACTTC
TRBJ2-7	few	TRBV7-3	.	CASSLGYSYEQYF	TGTGCCAGCAGCTTAGGATACTCCTACGAGCAGTACTTC
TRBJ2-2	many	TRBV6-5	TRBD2	CASSNSGSSTGELFF	TGTGCCAGCAGTAATAGCGGGAGTAGCACCGGGGAGCTGTTTTTT
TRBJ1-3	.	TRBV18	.	CASSPPQATSGNTIYF	TGTGCCAGCTCACCACCTCAGGCGACCTCTGGAAACACCATATATTTT
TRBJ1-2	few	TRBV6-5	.	CASSSLGGTNGYTF	TGTGCCAGCAGTTCTCTTGGGGGGACGAATGGCTACACCTTC
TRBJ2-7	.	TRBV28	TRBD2	CASRVIAGAYEQYF	TGTGCCAGCAGGGTAATAGCGGGGGCCTACGAGCAGTACTTC
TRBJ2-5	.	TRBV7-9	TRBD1	CASSNLGTGGAETQYF	TGTGCCAGCAGCAACTTAGGGACAGGGGGCGCAGAGACCCAGTACTTC
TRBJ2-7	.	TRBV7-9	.	CASSFATASYEQYF	TGTGCCAGCAGCTTCGCGACAGCTTCCTACGAGCAGTACTTC
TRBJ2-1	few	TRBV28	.	CASSWPKYNEQFF	TGTGCCAGCAGCTGGCCTAAGTACAATGAGCAGTTCTTC
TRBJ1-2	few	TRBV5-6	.	CASTSRGSPTKGYTF	TGTGCCAGCACCTCCCGGGGGTCGCCCACTAAGGGCTACACCTTC
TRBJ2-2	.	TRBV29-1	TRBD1	CSVEWGTGPNTGELFF	TGCAGCGTTGAGTGGGGGACAGGGCCGAACACCGGGGAGCTGTTTTTT
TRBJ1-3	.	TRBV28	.	CASSSWGGDRSGNTIYF	TGTGCCAGCAGCTCTTGGGGAGGGGACCGCTCTGGAAACACCATATATTTT
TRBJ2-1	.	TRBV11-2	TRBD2	CASSLRSSGAPLF	TGTGCCAGCAGCTTAAGATCCAGCGGGGCTCCGCTCTTC
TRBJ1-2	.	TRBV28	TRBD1	CASSRGQGNYGYTF	TGTGCCAGCAGCCGAGGACAGGGAAACTATGGCTACACCTTC
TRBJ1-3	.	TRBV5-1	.	CASSESRNSGNTIYF	TGCGCCAGCAGCGAGAGTCGGAACTCTGGAAACACCATATATTTT
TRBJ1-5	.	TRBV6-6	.	CASSPGRASNQPQHF	TGTGCCAGCAGTCCGGGACGGGCTAGCAATCAGCCCCAGCATTTT
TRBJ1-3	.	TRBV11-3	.	CASSSRKSWGNTIYF	TGTGCCAGCAGCTCCCGCAAATCGTGGGGAAACACCATATATTTT
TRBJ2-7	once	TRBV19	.	CASSIYTGLAYEQYF	TGTGCCAGTAGTATTTATACAGGGCTTGCCTACGAGCAGTACTTC
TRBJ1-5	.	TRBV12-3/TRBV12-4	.	CASRLTNDRPQHF	TGTGCCAGCAGGTTGACCAACGACAGGCCCCAGCATTTT
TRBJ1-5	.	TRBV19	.	CASSSPGIGNQPQHF	TGTGCCAGTAGTAGTCCTGGAATAGGGAATCAGCCCCAGCATTTT
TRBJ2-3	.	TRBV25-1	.	CASTSAGPSDTQYF	TGTGCCAGCACCTCGGCAGGTCCGTCGGATACGCAGTATTTT
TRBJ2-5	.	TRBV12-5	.	CASGLSLEYQETQYF	TGTGCTAGTGGTTTATCGTTGGAGTACCAAGAGACCCAGTACTTC
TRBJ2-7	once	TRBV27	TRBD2	CASSFERGYEQYF	TGTGCCAGCAGTTTCGAGCGGGGCTACGAGCAGTACTTC
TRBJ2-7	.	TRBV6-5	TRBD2	CASSPGGTYEQYF	TGTGCCAGCAGCCCCGGGGGGACCTACGAGCAGTACTTC
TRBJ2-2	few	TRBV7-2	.	CASTPGQNTGELFF	TGTGCCAGCACCCCGGGACAGAACACCGGGGAGCTGTTTTTT
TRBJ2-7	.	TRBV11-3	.	CASSFGGPSSYEQYF	TGTGCCAGCAGCTTCGGGGGCCCTAGCTCCTACGAGCAGTACTTC
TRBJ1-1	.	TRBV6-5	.	CASSYSRNTEAFF	TGTGCCAGCAGTTACTCGAGGAACACTGAAGCTTTCTTT
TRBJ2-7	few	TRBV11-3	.	CASSEQYYEQYF	TGTGCCAGTTCGGAACAGTACTACGAGCAGTACTTC
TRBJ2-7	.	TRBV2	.	CASSRIYEQYF	TGTGCCAGCAGCCGCATATACGAGCAGTACTTC
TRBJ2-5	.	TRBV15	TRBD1	CATSRDPQGARETQYF	TGTGCCACCAGCAGAGATCCCCAGGGGGCCCGGGAGACCCAGTACTTC
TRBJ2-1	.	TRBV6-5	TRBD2	CASSYSLPGGREQFF	TGTGCCAGCAGTTACTCCCTCCCGGGAGGGCGAGAGCAGTTCTTC
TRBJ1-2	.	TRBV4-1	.	CASSQDPGENYGYTF	TGCGCCAGCAGCCAAGATCCGGGGGAGAACTATGGCTACACCTTC
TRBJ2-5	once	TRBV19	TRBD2	CASSPGLAGGARETQYF	TGTGCCAGTAGTCCCGGACTAGCGGGAGGCGCCAGAGAGACCCAGTACTTC
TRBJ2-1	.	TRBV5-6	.	CASSLSGTSGELEQFF	TGTGCCAGCAGCTTGTCTGGGACGTCGGGGGAGCTTGAGCAGTTCTTC
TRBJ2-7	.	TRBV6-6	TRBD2	CASSAGLAGLAYEQYF	TGTGCCAGCAGTGCGGGACTAGCGGGTTTAGCCTACGAGCAGTACTTC
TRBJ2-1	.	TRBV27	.	CASSSISGGYNEQFF	TGTGCCAGCAGCAGCATCAGTGGGGGATACAATGAGCAGTTCTTC
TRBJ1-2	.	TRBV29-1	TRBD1	CSTRQGRGYTF	TGCAGCACGAGACAGGGTCGTGGCTACACCTTC
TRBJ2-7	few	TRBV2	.	CASSLYEQYF	TGTGCCAGCAGTCTCTACGAGCAGTACTTC
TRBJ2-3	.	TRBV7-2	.	CASSLWGGLLVDTQYF	TGTGCCAGCAGCTTATGGGGCGGTTTGCTCGTTGATACGCAGTATTTT
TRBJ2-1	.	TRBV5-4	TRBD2	CASSLGTSGSYNEQFF	TGTGCCAGCAGCTTGGGAACTAGCGGGAGCTACAATGAGCAGTTCTTC
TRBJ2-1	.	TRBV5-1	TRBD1	CASSLGQGFYNEQFF	TGCGCCAGCAGCTTGGGACAGGGGTTCTACAATGAGCAGTTCTTC
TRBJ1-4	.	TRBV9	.	CASSVGPGDQNEKLFF	TGTGCCAGCAGCGTTGGGCCAGGGGATCAAAATGAAAAACTGTTTTTT
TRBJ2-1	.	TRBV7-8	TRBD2	CASSFPRTRRNEQFF	TGTGCCAGCAGCTTCCCCAGGACTAGACGAAATGAGCAGTTCTTC
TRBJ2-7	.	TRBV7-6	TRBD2	CASSLTGTSFDEQYF	TGTGCCAGCAGCTTAACAGGGACTAGCTTCGACGAGCAGTACTTC
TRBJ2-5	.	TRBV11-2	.	CASSFSAGLQETQYF	TGTGCCAGCAGCTTTTCAGCGGGCCTCCAAGAGACCCAGTACTTC
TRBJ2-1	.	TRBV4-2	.	CASSHVQTPEQFF	TGTGCCAGCAGCCACGTTCAGACGCCCGAGCAGTTCTTC
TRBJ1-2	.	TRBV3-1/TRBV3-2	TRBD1	CASSQEGGGVRGYTF	TGTGCCAGCAGCCAAGAAGGAGGGGGCGTCCGTGGCTACACCTTC
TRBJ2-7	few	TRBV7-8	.	CASSSRRLVGGEQYF	TGTGCCAGCAGCTCCCGTAGATTAGTAGGGGGCGAGCAGTACTTC